Below, one T cell receptor (beta chain) is given with its context. As yet, its antigen is unknown. The sample is drawn from a study of monozygotic twins with inflammatory bowel disease. The CDR3 is 13 residues long. Through template switching, UMIs that included a 6-nucleotide sample barcode were added. Reanalyzing the 5' RACE reads, TCRdb keeps one entry per CDR3 protein, without DNA. In total, the table holds approximately 110,000 distinct CDR3 sequences. General study findings and limits: Patients got different immunosuppressive treatments, which may have made their repertoires more variable. Relative clonotype sharing with others was diminished in IBD patients versus healthy twins, particularly with disease activity.

Specimen: blood. This clonotype was sampled from a human donor with ulcerative colitis or Crohn's disease, or a healthy co-twin of an affected twin (not recorded which). This sequence joins TRBV12-3 or TRBV12-4 and TRBJ2-7; TCRdb returns TRBD1, unconfirmable since there is no DNA. CDR3 region: CASSWDISYEQYF.